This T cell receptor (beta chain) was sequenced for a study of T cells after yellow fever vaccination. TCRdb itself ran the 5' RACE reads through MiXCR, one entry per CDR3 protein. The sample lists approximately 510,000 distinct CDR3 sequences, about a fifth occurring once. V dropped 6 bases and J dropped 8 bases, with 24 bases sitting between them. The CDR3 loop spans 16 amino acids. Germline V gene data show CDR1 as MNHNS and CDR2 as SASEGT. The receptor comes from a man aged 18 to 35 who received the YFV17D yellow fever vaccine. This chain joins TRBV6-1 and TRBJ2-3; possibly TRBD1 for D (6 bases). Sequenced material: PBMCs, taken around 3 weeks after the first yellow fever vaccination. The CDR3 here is CASRSPGHRPTGTQYF. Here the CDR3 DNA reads TGTGCCAGCAGATCCCCGGGACACAGACCCACGGGTACGCAGTATTTT.